The entry below gives a single T cell receptor (beta chain) sequence along with its context. The antigen remains undetermined. The ends were cut back, 1 base at V and 7 bases at J, with 11 bases in the middle. CDR3 size: 14 residues. The V gene's germline CDR1 is SGHVS and CDR2 FNYEAQ. The assay was immunoSEQ multiplex PCR, and TCRdb's table has in-frame clones only and misses some. There are around 180,000 clones in the sample; 80% to 90% occur only once, and 6.9% lies in the top ten. The data stem from a study of T cell responses to AZD1222 COVID-19 vaccine. Points from the study as a whole: Females made up more of the donors, who were largely white British, and clonal diversity may have come out too low. Spike-wide vaccine-associated CD4 TCRs dominated at 160-218 and 743-854. No day 14 peak samples; only post-peak repertoires were characterized. Regions left unmutated in variants are reportedly the target of nearly half of spike-specific TCRs.

The source material was peripheral blood, sampled on day 0 of AZD1222 vaccination. The receptor was isolated from an adult in good health. V gene TRBV7-6 combines with J gene TRBJ2-1; weak D call: TRBD2 (5 bases). For the CDR3, the DNA is TGTGCCAGCAGCTTAGGTGCCCTAGCTAATGAGCAGTTCTTC. Amino acid sequence: CASSLGALANEQFF.